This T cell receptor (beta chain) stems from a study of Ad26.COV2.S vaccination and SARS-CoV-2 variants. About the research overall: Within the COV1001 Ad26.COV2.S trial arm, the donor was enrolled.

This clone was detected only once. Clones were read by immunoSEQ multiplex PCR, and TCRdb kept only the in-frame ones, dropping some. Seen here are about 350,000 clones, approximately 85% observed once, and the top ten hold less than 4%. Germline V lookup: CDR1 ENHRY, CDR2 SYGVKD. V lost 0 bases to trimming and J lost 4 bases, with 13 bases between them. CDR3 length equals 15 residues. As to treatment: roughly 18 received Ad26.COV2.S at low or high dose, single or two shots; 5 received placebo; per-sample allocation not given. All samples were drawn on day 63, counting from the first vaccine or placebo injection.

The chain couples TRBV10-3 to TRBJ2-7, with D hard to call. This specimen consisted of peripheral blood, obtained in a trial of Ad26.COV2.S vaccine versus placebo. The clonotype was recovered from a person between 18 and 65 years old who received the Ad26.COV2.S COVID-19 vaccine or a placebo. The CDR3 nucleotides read TGTGCCATCAGTGAGTCGAAGGCAGGATGGTACGAGCAGTACTTC. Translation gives CAISESKAGWYEQYF.